This T cell receptor beta chain was retrieved from a study of regulatory T cells in long-lasting Graves disease. Study-level points and caveats: Persistent disease preferred TRBV28, TRBJ1-2 and TRBJ2-5; new disease, TRBV20-1 and TRBJ2-1.

Time point denoted: newly diagnosed GD, antithyroid drugs for less than 3 months. RNA from PBMCs was the source of the TCR library. Deletions cut 5 bases from V and 0 bases from J, with 14 bases between. Germline CDR1 reads SGHTA; CDR2 reads FQGNSA. This CDR3 contains 16 residues. This clonotype was detected a few times. Its antigen is unidentified. According to the study, TCR beta libraries were built with iRepertoire HTBI primers and CDR3-region Arm-PCR. TCRdb re-called the multiplex PCR reads through MiXCR, storing one row per CDR3 protein. Of 500,000 or so distinct CDR3 sequences listed, roughly 16% were seen once; the top ten hold just under 25%. These data also formed part of another study, on T cells in Graves' hyperthyroidism and ophthalmopathy.

Source: peripheral blood mononuclear cells (PBMCs), taken at new diagnosis, from a patient treated with antithyroid drugs. This chain connects TRBV7-2 to TRBJ1-5; D is unclear. The sequence came from a woman in her forties or fifties with Graves disease. CDR3 sequence: CASSLTTVVSNQPQHF. The CDR3 region has the DNA TGTGCCAGCAGCCTAACCACGGTCGTTAGCAATCAGCCCCAGCATTTT.